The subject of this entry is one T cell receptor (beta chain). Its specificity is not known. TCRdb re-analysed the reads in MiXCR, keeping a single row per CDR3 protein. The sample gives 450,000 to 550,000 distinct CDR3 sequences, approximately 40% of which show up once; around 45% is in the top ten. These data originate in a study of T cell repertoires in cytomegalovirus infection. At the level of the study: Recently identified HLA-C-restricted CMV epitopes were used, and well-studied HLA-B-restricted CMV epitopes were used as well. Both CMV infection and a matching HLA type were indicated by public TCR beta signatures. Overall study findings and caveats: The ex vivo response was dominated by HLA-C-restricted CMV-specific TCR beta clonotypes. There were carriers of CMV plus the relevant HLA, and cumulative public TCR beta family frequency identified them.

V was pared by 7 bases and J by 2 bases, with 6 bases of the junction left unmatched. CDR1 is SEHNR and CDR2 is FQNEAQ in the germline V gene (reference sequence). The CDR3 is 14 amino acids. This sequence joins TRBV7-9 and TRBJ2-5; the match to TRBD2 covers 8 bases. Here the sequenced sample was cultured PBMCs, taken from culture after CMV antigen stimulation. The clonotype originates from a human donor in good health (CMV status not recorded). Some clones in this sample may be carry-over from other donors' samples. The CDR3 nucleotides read TGTGCCAGCACCCCCGGACTAGCTCAAGAGACCCAGTACTTC. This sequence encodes CASTPGLAQETQYF.